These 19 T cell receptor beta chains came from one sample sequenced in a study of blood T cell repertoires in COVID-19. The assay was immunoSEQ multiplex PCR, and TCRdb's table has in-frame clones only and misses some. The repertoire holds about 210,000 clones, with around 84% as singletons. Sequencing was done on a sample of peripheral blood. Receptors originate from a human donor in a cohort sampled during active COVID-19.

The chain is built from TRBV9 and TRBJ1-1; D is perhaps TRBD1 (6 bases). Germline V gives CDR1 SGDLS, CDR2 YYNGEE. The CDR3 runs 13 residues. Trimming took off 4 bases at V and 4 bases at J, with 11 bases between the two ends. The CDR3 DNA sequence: TGTGCCAGCAGCTCGGGGACATTCACTGAAGCTTTCTTT. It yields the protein CASSSGTFTEAFF.

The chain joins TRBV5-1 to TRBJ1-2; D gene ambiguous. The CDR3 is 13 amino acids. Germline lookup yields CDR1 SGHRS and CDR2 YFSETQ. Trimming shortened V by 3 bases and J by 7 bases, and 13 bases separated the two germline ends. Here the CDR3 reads CASSWSGEAGYTF. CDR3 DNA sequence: TGCGCCAGCAGCTGGAGTGGGGAGGCTGGCTACACCTTC.

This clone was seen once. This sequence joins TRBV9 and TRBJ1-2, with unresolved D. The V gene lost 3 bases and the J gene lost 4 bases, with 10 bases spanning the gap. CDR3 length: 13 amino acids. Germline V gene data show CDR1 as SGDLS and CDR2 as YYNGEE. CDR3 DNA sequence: TGTGCCAGCAGCGGTAGTCGGGGCTATGGCTACACCTTC. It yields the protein CASSGSRGYGYTF. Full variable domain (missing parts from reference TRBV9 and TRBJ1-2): DSGVTQTPKHLITATGQRVTLRCSPRSGDLSVYWYQQSLDQGLQFLIQYYNGEERAKGNILERFSAQQFPDLHSELNLSSLELGDSALYFCASSGSRGYGYTFGSGTRLTVV.

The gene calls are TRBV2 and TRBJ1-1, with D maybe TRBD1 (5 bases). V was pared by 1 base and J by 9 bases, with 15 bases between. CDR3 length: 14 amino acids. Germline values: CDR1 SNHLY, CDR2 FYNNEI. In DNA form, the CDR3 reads TGTGCCAGCAGTGAAGAGGGGATCTTTCTAAAAGCTTTCTTT. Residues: CASSEEGIFLKAFF. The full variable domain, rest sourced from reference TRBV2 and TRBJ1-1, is EPEVTQTPSHQVTQMGQEVILRCVPISNHLYFYWYRQILGQKVEFLVSFYNNEISEKSEIFDDQFSVERPDGSNFTLKIRSTKLEDSAMYFCASSEEGIFLKAFFGQGTRLTVV.

The CDR3 sequence is CASSLVRTRYSNQPQHF. CDR3 nucleotide sequence: TGTGCCAGCAGCTTGGTCCGAACTCGATATAGCAATCAGCCCCAGCATTTT. The chain is built from TRBV5-4 and TRBJ1-5; no clear D. The V end was cut by 0 bases, the J end by 0 bases, with 13 bases between. This CDR3 has 17 residues. Per the germline V gene, CDR1 is SGHNT and CDR2 is YYREEE (reference sequence).

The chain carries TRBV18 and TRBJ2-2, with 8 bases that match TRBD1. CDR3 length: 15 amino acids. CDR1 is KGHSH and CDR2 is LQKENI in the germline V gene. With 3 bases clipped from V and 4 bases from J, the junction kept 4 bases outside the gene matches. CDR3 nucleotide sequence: TGTGCCAGCTCACCGACAGGGGAGGTCACCGGGGAGCTGTTTTTT. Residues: CASSPTGEVTGELFF.

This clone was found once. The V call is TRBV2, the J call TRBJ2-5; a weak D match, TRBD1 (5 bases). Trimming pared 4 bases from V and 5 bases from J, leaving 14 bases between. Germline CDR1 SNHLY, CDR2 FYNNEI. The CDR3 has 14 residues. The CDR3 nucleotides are TGTGCCAGCAGTGGGGGCAGGCCGCGGGAGACCCAGTACTTC. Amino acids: CASSGGRPRETQYF.

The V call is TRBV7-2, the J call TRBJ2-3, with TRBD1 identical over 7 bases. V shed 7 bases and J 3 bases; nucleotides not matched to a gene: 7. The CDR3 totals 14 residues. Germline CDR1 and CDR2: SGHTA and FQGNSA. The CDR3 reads CASTWGQPTDTQYF. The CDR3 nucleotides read TGTGCCAGCACCTGGGGACAGCCAACAGATACGCAGTATTTT.

The CDR3 loop is CASGHQQGSYGYTF. The CDR3 bases are TGTGCCAGCGGACATCAACAGGGGTCCTATGGCTACACCTTC. The chain employs TRBV5-8 and TRBJ1-2; 7 nucleotides agree with TRBD1. CDR1 is SGHTS, CDR2 YDEGEE, per germline. V gave up 7 bases and J gave up 4 bases; unmatched junction bases: 10. The CDR3 is 14 amino acids.

This CDR3 is CASSPGTSGGIQYF. The CDR3 nucleotides are TGTGCCAGCTCCCCAGGGACTAGCGGGGGGATCCAGTACTTC. The gene calls are TRBV2 and TRBJ2-5; 15 nucleotides match TRBD2. The CDR3 has 14 residues. V lost 8 bases to trimming and J lost 10 bases; unmatched junction nucleotides: 8. CDR1 is SNHLY and CDR2 is FYNNEI in the germline V gene.

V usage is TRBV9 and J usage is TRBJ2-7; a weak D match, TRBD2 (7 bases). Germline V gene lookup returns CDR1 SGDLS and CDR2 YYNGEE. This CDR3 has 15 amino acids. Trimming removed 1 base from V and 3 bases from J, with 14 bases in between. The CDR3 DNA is TGTGCCAGCAGCGTATCGGAGGGGGGGCACTACGAGCAGTACTTC. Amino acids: CASSVSEGGHYEQYF.

This chain's CDR3 is CATRPGGAGAADTQYF. CDR3 nucleotide sequence: TGTGCCACCAGGCCGGGAGGAGCGGGGGCGGCAGATACGCAGTATTTT. The rearrangement links TRBV10-3 to TRBJ2-3, with TRBD2 matching 8 bases. J lost 4 bases, V lost 10 bases, and 16 bases had no gene match. Germline CDR1 reads ENHRY; CDR2 reads SYGVKD. The CDR3 loop spans 16 amino acids.

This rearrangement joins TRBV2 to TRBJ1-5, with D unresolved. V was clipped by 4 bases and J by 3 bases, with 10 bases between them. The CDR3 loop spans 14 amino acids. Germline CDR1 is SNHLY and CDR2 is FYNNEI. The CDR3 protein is CASSGSGNNQPQHF. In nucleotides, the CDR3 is TGTGCCAGCAGTGGTTCGGGGAACAATCAGCCCCAGCATTTT.

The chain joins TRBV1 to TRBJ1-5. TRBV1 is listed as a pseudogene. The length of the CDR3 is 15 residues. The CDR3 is CTSSQDGRSNQPQHF. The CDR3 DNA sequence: TGCACCAGCAGCCAAGATGGGAGATCCAATCAGCCCCAGCATTTT.

CDR3 sequence (DNA): TGTGCCAGCAGCTGGGGCCCAGGGCAAGAGACCCAGTACTTC. It codes for CASSWGPGQETQYF. The chain joins TRBV2 to TRBJ2-5; D might be TRBD1 (5 bases). Germline CDR1 SNHLY, CDR2 FYNNEI. Deletions cut 6 bases from V and 2 bases from J, with 13 bases between. The CDR3 loop spans 14 amino acids.

Here the CDR3 reads CASSLGQVEETQYF. CDR3 nucleotides: TGTGCCAGCAGCCTAGGACAGGTGGAAGAGACCCAGTACTTC. The chain links TRBV2 to TRBJ2-5; 7 bases are shared with TRBD1. The CDR3 is 14 amino acids. V was clipped by 6 bases and J by 3 bases; unmatched bases: 7. CDR1 and CDR2 (germline): SNHLY, FYNNEI.

As DNA, the CDR3 is TGTGCCAGCAGCTTGAGTACGGGGTTTGGCTACACCTTC. This encodes CASSLSTGFGYTF. The chain links TRBV5-8 to TRBJ1-2, with D unclear. The CDR3 consists of 13 residues. CDR1 and CDR2 from the germline V gene are SGHTS and YDEGEE. V lost 1 base and J lost 7, with 11 bases in between.

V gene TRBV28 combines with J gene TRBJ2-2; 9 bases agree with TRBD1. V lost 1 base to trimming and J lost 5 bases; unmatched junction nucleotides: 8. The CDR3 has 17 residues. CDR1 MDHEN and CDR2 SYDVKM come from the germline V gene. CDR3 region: CASSLLIPGTGTGELFF. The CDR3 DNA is TGTGCCAGCAGTTTATTAATCCCCGGGACAGGGACCGGGGAGCTGTTTTTT. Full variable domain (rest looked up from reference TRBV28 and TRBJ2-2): DVKVTQSSRYLVKRTGEKVFLECVQDMDHENMFWYRQDPGLGLRLIYFSYDVKMKEKGDIPEGYSVSREKKERFSLILESASTNQTSMYLCASSLLIPGTGTGELFFGEGSRLTVL.

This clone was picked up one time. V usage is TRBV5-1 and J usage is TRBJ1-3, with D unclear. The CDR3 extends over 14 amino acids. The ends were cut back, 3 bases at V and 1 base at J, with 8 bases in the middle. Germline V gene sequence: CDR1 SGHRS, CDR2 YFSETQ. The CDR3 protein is CASSSQLSGNTIYF. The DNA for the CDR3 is TGCGCCAGCAGCTCCCAACTGTCTGGAAACACCATATATTTT.